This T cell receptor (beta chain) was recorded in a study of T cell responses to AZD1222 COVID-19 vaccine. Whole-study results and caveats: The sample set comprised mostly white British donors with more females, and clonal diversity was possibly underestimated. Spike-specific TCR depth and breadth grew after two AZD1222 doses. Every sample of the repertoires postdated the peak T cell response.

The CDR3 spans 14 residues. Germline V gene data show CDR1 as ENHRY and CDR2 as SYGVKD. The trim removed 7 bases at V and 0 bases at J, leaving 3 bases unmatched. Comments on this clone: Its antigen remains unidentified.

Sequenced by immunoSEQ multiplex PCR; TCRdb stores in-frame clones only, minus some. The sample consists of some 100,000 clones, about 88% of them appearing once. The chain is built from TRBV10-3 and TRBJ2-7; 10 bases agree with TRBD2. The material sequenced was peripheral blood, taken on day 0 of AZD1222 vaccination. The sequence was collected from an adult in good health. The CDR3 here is CAITRTSGSYEQYF. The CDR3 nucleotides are TGTGCCATCACTCGGACTAGCGGCTCCTACGAGCAGTACTTC.